The 2 T cell receptor beta chains given below trace back to one sample, sequenced in a study of cytomegalovirus exposure and HLA in healthy donors (dated 2017 in TCRdb). Libraries were prepared through the immunoSEQ multiplex PCR assay. A mixture of 60 forward primers for TCR Vbeta segments and 13 reverse primers for TCR Jbeta segments was used in the multiplex PCR. Imported from immuneACCESS, the table was reduced by TCRdb to in-frame sequences with V and J called. These copies leave out some clones; in studies compared against another copy, an unresolved V gene accounts for under half, and the cause of the remainder is not known. For this sample the table gives 100,000 to 150,000 clones, of which roughly 80% were detected only once. In total, the top ten clones hold approximately 11% of the sample. The sequencing input was PBMCs. These receptors all stem from a man aged 25-45 years in good health and CMV-seropositive.

The V call is TRBV20-1, the J call TRBJ2-7, with D possibly TRBD2 on 5 matching bases. The CDR3 is 11 amino acids. In germline, CDR1 is DFQATT, CDR2 SNEGSKA (reference sequence). V was shortened by 3 bases and J by 2 bases, with 5 bases between the two germline ends. The CDR3 DNA is TGCAGTGCTAGGACTACCTACGAGCAGTACTTC. Translation gives CSARTTYEQYF.

The CDR3 coding sequence is TGTGCCATCAGTGTGGCGGAGCTCTACTCTGGAAACACCATATATTTT. The encoded protein is CAISVAELYSGNTIYF. The V and J genes are TRBV10-3 and TRBJ1-3; D remains ambiguous. The CDR3 length is 16 residues. V shed 4 bases and J shed 0 bases, with 13 bases lying between them. Germline CDR1 ENHRY, CDR2 SYGVKD.